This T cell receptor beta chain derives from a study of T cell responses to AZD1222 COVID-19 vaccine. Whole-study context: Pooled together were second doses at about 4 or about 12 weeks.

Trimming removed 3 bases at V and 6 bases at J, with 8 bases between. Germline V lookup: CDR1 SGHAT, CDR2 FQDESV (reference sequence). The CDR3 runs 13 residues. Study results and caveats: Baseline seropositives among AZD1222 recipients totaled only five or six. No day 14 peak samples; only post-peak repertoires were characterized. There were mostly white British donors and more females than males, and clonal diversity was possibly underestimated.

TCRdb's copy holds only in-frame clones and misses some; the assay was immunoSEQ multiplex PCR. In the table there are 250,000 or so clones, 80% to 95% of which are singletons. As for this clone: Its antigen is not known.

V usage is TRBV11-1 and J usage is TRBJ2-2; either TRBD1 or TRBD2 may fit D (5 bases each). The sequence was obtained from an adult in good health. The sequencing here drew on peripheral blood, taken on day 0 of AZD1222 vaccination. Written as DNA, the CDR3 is TGTGCCAGCAGCTTGGGGGAAGCCGGGGAGCTGTTTTTT. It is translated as CASSLGEAGELFF.